The sequence of this T cell receptor beta chain was determined in a study of blood T cell repertoires in COVID-19. Study overall: The origin of the acute and convalescent COVID-19 samples was the United States, Italy and Spain. PBMCs, B-cell-depleted T cells, or T cells provided the cDNA or gDNA that made up the material.

Sequencing used immunoSEQ multiplex PCR; TCRdb keeps in-frame clones, though not all of them. Of a few hundred thousand clones detected, over 75% appear once; the ten largest clones hold 3.5% to 5.5%. The cohort comprised adults aged about 18 to 100 years residing in about two dozen US areas. Clinical histories supplied by participants themselves formed the basis of cohort assignment. The CDR3 is 13 residues long. Trimming removed 1 base from V and 3 bases from J, with 7 bases in between. CDR1 is LGHDT, CDR2 YNNKEL, per germline (reference sequence). This TCR was recovered from a young man with acute COVID-19. The V call is TRBV3-1 (or the pseudogene TRBV3-2), the J call TRBJ2-7, with a tentative D call TRBD1 (5 bases). The sample was PBMCs or T cells enriched from blood (not recorded which). CDR3 residues: CASSQGQGYEQYF. The CDR3 nucleotides are TGTGCCAGCAGCCAAGGGCAGGGCTACGAGCAGTACTTC.